Sequencing of this TCR beta chain was carried out in a study of CXCR3-negative and CXCR3-positive naive CD8 T cells. The CDR3 has 14 amino acids. The TRB libraries of cDNA were built by UMI-labeled 5' RACE. TCRdb processed the 5' RACE reads again and assigns one entry to each CDR3 protein, with no DNA. The specimen's table records about 23,000 distinct CDR3 sequences. This receptor was obtained from a human donor in good health. Some clones in this sample may be carry-over from other donors' samples. The rearrangement links TRBV12-3 or TRBV12-4 to TRBJ1-5. The sample was naive CXCR3- CD8+ T cells from blood. Subset here: CD45RO-CCR7+CD27+CD95- naive CD8+ T cells lacking CXCR3 (TNR3-). The CDR3 loop is CASSLAYLNQPQHF.